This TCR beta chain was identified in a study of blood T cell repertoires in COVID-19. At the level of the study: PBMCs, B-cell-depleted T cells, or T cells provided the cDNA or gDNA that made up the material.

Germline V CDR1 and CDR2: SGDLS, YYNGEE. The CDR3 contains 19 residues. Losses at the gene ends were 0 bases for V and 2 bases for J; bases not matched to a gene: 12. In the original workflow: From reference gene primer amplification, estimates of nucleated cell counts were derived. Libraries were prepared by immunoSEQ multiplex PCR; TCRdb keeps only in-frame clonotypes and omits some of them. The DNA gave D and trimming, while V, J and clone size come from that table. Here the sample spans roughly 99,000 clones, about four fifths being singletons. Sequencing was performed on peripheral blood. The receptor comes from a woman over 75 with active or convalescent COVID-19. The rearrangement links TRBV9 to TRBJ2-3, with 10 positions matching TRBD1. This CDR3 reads CASSVEGTGVHSSTDTQYF. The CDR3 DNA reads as TGTGCCAGCAGCGTAGAAGGGACAGGGGTTCACTCTTCCACAGATACGCAGTATTTT.